This T cell receptor (beta chain) was recovered during a study of human T cells and chemical hapten exposure. Noted time point: pre-sensitization, week 0. Described treatment: therapeutic diphenylcyclopropenone sensitization with weekly scalp DPC. V lost 8 bases and J lost 4, with 9 bases in between. In germline, CDR1 is MGHDK, CDR2 SYGVNS. CDR3 length: 11 residues. The table lists this clonotype with a few counts. TCRdb recomputed calls from the RACE reads with MiXCR, one row per CDR3 protein. The sample holds roughly 60,000 distinct CDR3 sequences; approximately 7% are singletons and the top ten take roughly 1.7%.

This TCR was sampled from a woman in her 30s with alopecia areata. Some clones in this sample may be carry-over from other donors' samples. The chain combines TRBV25-1 with TRBJ2-7; TRBD1 or TRBD2 may be the D gene (5 bases each). The material was whole blood, obtained in connection with sensitization to the hapten diphenylcyclopropenone (DPC). CDR3 coding DNA: TGTGCCAGCGCTGGGGGTTACGAGCAGTACTTC. Protein: CASAGGYEQYF.